The 20 T cell receptor beta chains reported below all come from one sample, sequenced in a study of blood T cell repertoires in COVID-19. Sequenced by immunoSEQ multiplex PCR; TCRdb stores in-frame clones only, minus some. The table lists about 230,000 clones, approximately 87% of them singletons. Sequencing was performed on peripheral blood. The receptors shown here come from an older woman with active or convalescent COVID-19.

The chain couples TRBV11-2 to TRBJ2-5, with TRBD2 as a possible D gene (6 bases). The CDR3 consists of 14 residues. The ends were cut back, 6 bases at V and 4 bases at J, with 15 bases in the middle. Germline V gene data show CDR1 as SGHAT and CDR2 as FQNNGV. For the CDR3, the DNA is TGTGCCAGCAGTACCACGGGGGATAGAGAGACCCAGTACTTC. It specifies CASSTTGDRETQYF.

About this clone itself: Distinct nucleotide sequences in the sample also encode this CDR3. The chain links TRBV19 to TRBJ2-1; 13 nucleotides match TRBD2. The V segment lost 1 base and the J segment 0 bases; nucleotides outside the gene matches: 3. Germline V lookup: CDR1 LNHDA, CDR2 SQIVND (reference sequence). The CDR3 loop spans 18 amino acids. The CDR3 sequence is CASSIGLAGGSSYNEQFF. The CDR3, as DNA: TGTGCCAGTAGTATAGGACTAGCGGGAGGTAGCTCCTACAATGAGCAGTTCTTC. Variable domain in full (rest from reference TRBV19 and TRBJ2-1): DGGITQSPKYLFRKEGQNVTLSCEQNLNHDAMYWYRQDPGQGLRLIYYSQIVNDFQKGDIAEGYSVSREKKESFPLTVTSAQKNPTAFYLCASSIGLAGGSSYNEQFFGPGTRLTVL.

The chain is built from TRBV15 and TRBJ1-5, with a tentative D call TRBD1 (5 bases). The CDR3 loop spans 16 amino acids. V was trimmed by 6 bases and J by 0 bases, leaving 15 bases between them. Germline CDR1 and CDR2: LNHNV and YYDKDF (reference sequence). This CDR3 is CATRPGGTYSNQPQHF. In DNA, the CDR3 is TGTGCCACCAGGCCAGGAGGGACTTATAGCAATCAGCCCCAGCATTTT.

The V call is TRBV7-6, the J call TRBJ1-3; D ambiguous. CDR1 and CDR2 (germline): SGHVS, FNYEAQ. V was clipped by 5 bases and J by 0 bases, with 17 bases between them. The length of the CDR3 is 17 residues. The CDR3 loop reads CASSLNTALGSGNTIYF. CDR3 DNA sequence: TGTGCCAGCAGCCTAAACACAGCTTTAGGCTCTGGAAACACCATATATTTT.

This clone was found many times. The chain employs TRBV2 and TRBJ2-2; 7 nucleotides agree with TRBD1. This CDR3 comprises 13 residues. V was clipped by 2 bases and J by 6 bases; unmatched bases: 0. Per the germline V gene, CDR1 is SNHLY and CDR2 is FYNNEI. The CDR3 DNA reads TGTGCCAGCAGTGAACAGGGGGCCGGGGAGCTGTTTTTT. Translating it yields CASSEQGAGELFF. Full variable domain (missing parts from reference TRBV2 and TRBJ2-2): EPEVTQTPSHQVTQMGQEVILRCVPISNHLYFYWYRQILGQKVEFLVSFYNNEISEKSEIFDDQFSVERPDGSNFTLKIRSTKLEDSAMYFCASSEQGAGELFFGEGSRLTVL.

The rearrangement uses TRBV4-1 and TRBJ1-3; no firm D call. V dropped 0 bases and J dropped 1 base, with 10 bases sitting between them. The CDR3 consists of 16 residues. The germline gives CDR1 MGHRA, CDR2 YSYEKL. CDR3 nucleotides: TGCGCCAGCAGCCAAGAGTTAGCGGCTTCTGGAAACACCATATATTTT. Its translation: CASSQELAASGNTIYF.

The chain couples TRBV6-6 to TRBJ1-3, with TRBD1 matching 9 bases. V shed 7 bases and J 2 bases; nucleotides not matched to a gene: 6. Germline V gene data show CDR1 as MNHNY and CDR2 as SVGAGI (reference sequence). The CDR3 is 15 residues long. For the CDR3, the DNA is TGTGCCAGCAACGTACAGGGGGCACCTGGAAACACCATATATTTT. Residues: CASNVQGAPGNTIYF.

The chain has TRBV2 and TRBJ2-3; 12 positions agree with TRBD2. Germline trimming cut 6 bases from V and 4 bases from J; bases unmatched to any gene: 8. This CDR3 has 16 residues. Germline lookup yields CDR1 SNHLY and CDR2 FYNNEI. This chain's CDR3 is CASSLWTSGNADTQYF. Here the CDR3 DNA reads TGTGCCAGCAGCTTATGGACTAGCGGGAACGCAGATACGCAGTATTTT.

The rearrangement links TRBV28 to TRBJ2-7; 9 positions agree with TRBD1. Germline V gene sequence: CDR1 MDHEN, CDR2 SYDVKM. The J segment lost 7 bases and the V segment lost 5 bases, leaving 12 bases of the junction unmatched. The CDR3 sequence is 15 residues long. This CDR3 reads CASSRTGAAGWEQYF. CDR3 nucleotides: TGTGCCAGCAGTAGGACAGGGGCCGCCGGATGGGAGCAGTACTTC.

The chain joins TRBV6-5 to TRBJ2-5; maybe TRBD2 (6 bases). The CDR3 loop spans 15 amino acids. Per germline, CDR1 MNHEY and CDR2 SVGAGI. Trimming stripped 1 base from V and 5 bases from J, with 14 bases between. The CDR3 loop reads CASSYLPGAVETQYF. The CDR3 coding sequence is TGTGCCAGCAGTTACTTACCGGGAGCTGTTGAGACCCAGTACTTC.

The sample holds one count of this clone. The chain recombines TRBV28 with TRBJ2-7, with 14 bases identical to TRBD2. J gave up 4 bases and V 5 bases, and 7 bases lay outside the gene matches. There are 16 residues in the CDR3. Germline assignment: CDR1 MDHEN and CDR2 SYDVKM. In DNA form, the CDR3 reads TGTGCCAGCAGTGAAAGGAGGACTAGCGGGAGGTACGAGCAGTACTTC. It is translated as CASSERRTSGRYEQYF.

The V and J genes are TRBV11-1 and TRBJ2-1, with 7 bases that match TRBD2. Germline V gene data show CDR1 as SGHAT and CDR2 as FQDESV (reference sequence). The CDR3 contains 15 residues. With V trimmed by 1 base and J by 5 bases, 5 bases remained unmatched. The CDR3 DNA reads TGTGCCAGCAGCTTAGGTCTAGCGGTAAACAATGAGCAGTTCTTC. Translating gives CASSLGLAVNNEQFF.

The rearrangement links TRBV9 to TRBJ2-1; D may be TRBD1 (6 bases). This CDR3 has 12 amino acids. Germline V lookup: CDR1 SGDLS, CDR2 YYNGEE. V was shortened by 2 bases and J by 7 bases, with 7 bases between the two germline ends. The CDR3 loop is CASSVGQNEQFF. CDR3 coding DNA: TGTGCCAGCAGCGTCGGACAGAATGAGCAGTTCTTC.

The chain couples TRBV7-2 to TRBJ2-1; TRBD2 matches 10 bases. Germline V lookup: CDR1 SGHTA, CDR2 FQGNSA. The CDR3 consists of 15 residues. The J segment lost 7 bases and the V segment lost 7 bases, leaving 10 bases of the junction unmatched. Here the CDR3 reads CASTPRLAGSNEQFF. Written as DNA, the CDR3 is TGTGCCAGCACCCCGAGACTAGCGGGTAGTAATGAGCAGTTCTTC.

The genes are TRBV5-4 and TRBJ2-5; the D gene is possibly TRBD2 (5 bases). Germline V gives CDR1 SGHNT, CDR2 YYREEE (reference sequence). V lost 1 base, J lost 5 bases, and 12 bases lay in between. The CDR3 loop spans 14 amino acids. In DNA, the CDR3 is TGTGCCAGCAGCTTGTCACCACTAGGGGAGACCCAGTACTTC. It yields the protein CASSLSPLGETQYF.

The chain recombines TRBV7-9 with TRBJ2-3; tentatively, D is TRBD2 (5 bases). The ends were cut back, 3 bases at V and 2 bases at J, with 15 bases in the middle. The CDR3 loop spans 16 amino acids. Looked up from germline, CDR1 is SEHNR and CDR2 is FQNEAQ (reference sequence). The CDR3 reads CASSLSRERNTDTQYF. The CDR3 coding sequence is TGTGCCAGCAGCTTGTCGAGGGAGAGGAACACAGATACGCAGTATTTT.

The rearrangement joins TRBV5-6 to TRBJ2-5; tentatively, D is TRBD2 (5 bases). The CDR3 totals 15 residues. CDR1 is SGHDT and CDR2 is YYEEEE in the germline V gene. The V end was cut by 1 base, the J end by 5 bases, with 15 bases between. The CDR3 spells CASSLYLGSKETQYF. DNA for the CDR3: TGTGCCAGCAGCTTGTACTTAGGGAGTAAGGAGACCCAGTACTTC.

The rearrangement links TRBV11-2 to TRBJ2-1; 12 bases are a match to TRBD2. The germline V gene encodes CDR1 SGHAT and CDR2 FQNNGV. V was clipped by 5 bases and J by 6 bases; unmatched bases: 8. The CDR3 is 16 amino acids. CDR3 loop: CASSTRLAGVGNEQFF. The CDR3 DNA reads as TGTGCCAGCAGCACAAGACTAGCGGGAGTGGGCAATGAGCAGTTCTTC.

The chain carries TRBV5-6 and TRBJ1-4; a possible D gene is TRBD1 (5 bases). Germline loops: CDR1 SGHDT, CDR2 YYEEEE. V was pared by 6 bases and J by 8 bases, with 20 bases between. This CDR3 region has 15 residues. CDR3 amino acids: CASTSTGGSGEKLFF. DNA for the CDR3: TGTGCCAGCACCTCAACTGGGGGGAGTGGGGAAAAACTGTTTTTT.

The chain is built from TRBV28 and TRBJ1-5; tentative D call: TRBD1 (5 bases). The germline V and J ends were trimmed by 3 bases and 4 bases, with 16 bases remaining between them. The CDR3 runs to 16 residues. From germline, CDR1 is MDHEN and CDR2 SYDVKM. CDR3 residues: CASSLRGAGWNQPQHF. CDR3 nucleotides: TGTGCCAGCAGTTTGAGAGGGGCGGGATGGAATCAGCCCCAGCATTTT.